The 4 T cell receptor beta chains below come from one sample, sequenced in a study of blood T cell repertoires in COVID-19. Here immunoSEQ multiplex PCR was the method, and the copy in TCRdb shows in-frame clones only, minus some. The table lists about 670,000 clones, 90% of them singletons. Sequencing was carried out using peripheral blood. All receptors come from a woman aged 18-29 years with acute or convalescent COVID-19.

V gene TRBV5-6 combines with J gene TRBJ1-2; 8 nucleotides align to TRBD1. The CDR3 has 14 residues. Germline V CDR1 and CDR2: SGHDT, YYEEEE. With V trimmed by 5 bases and J by 7 bases, 10 bases remained unmatched. The CDR3 DNA follows: TGTGCCAGCAGGTCAGGGGGCTTCTCGGGTGGCTACACCTTC. It translates to CASRSGGFSGGYTF.

The chain couples TRBV23-1 to TRBJ2-4; D perhaps matches TRBD2 (5 bases). TRBV23-1 qualifies as an ORF whose function is uncertain. This CDR3 is built from 20 residues. V was clipped by 0 bases and J by 0 bases, with 21 bases between them. CDR3 bases: TGCGCCAGCAGTCAATCCTTGGAGGTAATTTCACAACTAGCCAAAAACATTCAGTACTTC. Its protein product is CASSQSLEVISQLAKNIQYF.

V gene TRBV5-1 combines with J gene TRBJ2-7, with 12 nucleotides matching TRBD1. The V and J ends lost 4 bases and 3 bases, in that order; junction bases with no gene match: 2. Germline lookup yields CDR1 SGHRS and CDR2 YFSETQ. The CDR3 length is 14 residues. The CDR3 DNA follows: TGCGCCAGCAGCCGGGACAGGGGGCACTACGAGCAGTACTTC. Translating gives CASSRDRGHYEQYF.

The V gene is TRBV7-9, the J gene TRBJ1-4, with 10 positions matching TRBD1. Trimming removed 9 bases from V and 6 bases from J; junction bases left unmatched: 7. Germline assignment: CDR1 SEHNR and CDR2 FQNEAQ (reference sequence). This CDR3 contains 14 residues. The CDR3 region has the DNA TGTGCCAGTCTCCGCGGGACAGGGGATGAAAAACTGTTTTTT. Amino acids: CASLRGTGDEKLFF.